This T cell receptor beta chain is from a study of T cell changes during pregnancy in multiple sclerosis. Clones were sequenced by immunoSEQ multiplex PCR, and TCRdb holds only the in-frame ones, with some missing. The sample carries roughly 79,000 clones, 80% to 95% recorded once. From germline, CDR1 is SGHAT and CDR2 FQNNGV. The CDR3 totals 15 residues. V gave up 5 bases and J gave up 3 bases, with 16 bases separating them. V gene TRBV11-2 combines with J gene TRBJ1-2, with a possible D match to TRBD1 (6 bases). The sequenced sample was peripheral blood, obtained in the second trimester of pregnancy. This clonotype originated in a female donor in good health, enrolled as a control in a pregnancy study. The CDR3 region has the DNA TGTGCCAGCAGCCTACACGGGGACATGTACTATGGCTACACCTTC. This sequence encodes CASSLHGDMYYGYTF.